The rows below give T cell receptor beta chains drawn from one sample of a study of T cells in Graves' hyperthyroidism and ophthalmopathy. TCRdb re-called the multiplex PCR reads through MiXCR, storing one row per CDR3 protein. The sample records about 510,000 distinct CDR3 sequences, 13% to 15% being singletons. Sequenced: blood. These receptors all stem from a woman between 40 and 55 years old with Graves' hyperthyroidism. Each CDR3 is given with its conserved first and last residue. A D gene is named only where the DNA matches it firmly. Some rows mark clone size as missing; the rest say once, few, many or name a class of expanded clone.

J | D | size | V | CDR3 | DNA
TRBJ2-7 | TRBD2 | many | TRBV7-9 | CASSSIPSGRVYEQYF | TGTGCCAGCAGCTCAATACCTAGCGGGAGGGTCTACGAGCAGTACTTC
TRBJ2-1 | - | many | TRBV7-2 | CASSRPALDNEQFF | TGTGCCAGCAGCCGCCCCGCTTTGGACAATGAGCAGTTCTTC
TRBJ1-4 | - | few | TRBV28 | CASSLSQQYTNEKLFF | TGTGCCAGCAGTTTATCCCAACAGTATACTAATGAAAAACTGTTTTTT
TRBJ2-3 | TRBD2 | - | TRBV6-5 | CASSYWMTTSGLYTDTQYF | TGTGCCAGCAGTTACTGGATGACTACTAGCGGGCTGTACACAGATACGCAGTATTTT
TRBJ1-1 | - | few | TRBV29-1 | CSVEDGGNTEAFF | TGCAGCGTTGAAGATGGGGGGAACACTGAAGCTTTCTTT
TRBJ2-5 | - | few | TRBV7-3 | CASSLTREETQYF | TGTGCCAGCAGCTTAACCAGGGAAGAGACCCAGTACTTC
TRBJ1-2 | - | many | TRBV6-1 | CASSEVTDYGYTF | TGTGCCAGCAGTGAAGTGACCGACTATGGCTACACCTTC
TRBJ2-1 | TRBD2 | many | TRBV28 | CASMESGGRYNEQFF | TGTGCCAGCATGGAGAGCGGGGGTCGATACAATGAGCAGTTCTTC
TRBJ2-7 | - | few | TRBV18 | CASSLAREHYEQYF | TGTGCCAGCTCCCTCGCGAGGGAGCACTACGAGCAGTACTTC
TRBJ2-1 | - | many | TRBV6-1 | CASRDDSYNEQFF | TGTGCCAGCAGGGACGACTCCTACAATGAGCAGTTCTTC
TRBJ1-2 | - | - | TRBV5-5 | CASSLEGQGGSGYTF | TGTGCCAGCAGCTTGGAGGGGCAGGGTGGGAGTGGCTACACCTTC
TRBJ2-1 | - | - | TRBV30 | CAWRLRTFHPYYNEQFF | TGTGCCTGGAGACTAAGGACTTTCCACCCATATTACAATGAGCAGTTCTTC
TRBJ2-3 | - | - | TRBV6-1 | CASTRTYTSTDAQYF | TGTGCCAGCACCCGGACGTACACTAGCACAGATGCGCAGTATTTT
TRBJ2-1 | - | many | TRBV11-2 | CASSLGPANEQFF | TGTGCCAGCAGCTTAGGGCCTGCCAATGAGCAGTTCTTC
TRBJ2-1 | - | few | TRBV7-2 | CASSPRLSREHNEQFF | TGTGCCAGCAGCCCTCGACTGAGCAGGGAACACAATGAGCAGTTCTTC
TRBJ2-7 | TRBD1 | many | TRBV28 | CASTLTGTGGYEQYF | TGTGCCAGCACTTTAACCGGGACAGGGGGCTACGAGCAGTACTTC
TRBJ2-6 | - | many | TRBV27 | CASNKGSGANVLTF | TGTGCCAGCAATAAGGGCTCTGGGGCCAACGTCCTGACTTTC
TRBJ2-3 | TRBD2 | many | TRBV20-1 | CSARSPVERERNTQYF | TGCAGTGCTAGATCCCCAGTGGAGCGGGAGAGGAATACGCAGTATTTT
TRBJ1-4 | - | many | TRBV7-8 | CASSTSGTNNEKLFF | TGTGCCAGCAGCACATCCGGGACGAATAATGAAAAACTGTTTTTT
TRBJ1-5 | TRBD1 | many | TRBV28 | CASSLDRVAQPQHF | TGTGCCAGCAGTTTGGACAGGGTGGCTCAGCCCCAGCATTTT
TRBJ2-5 | - | many | TRBV28 | CASSPLGNQETQYF | TGTGCCAGCAGTCCGTTGGGGAACCAAGAGACCCAGTACTTC
TRBJ2-5 | TRBD2 | many | TRBV18 | CASSPRLAGGKETQYF | TGTGCCAGCTCACCAAGGCTAGCGGGAGGCAAAGAGACCCAGTACTTC
TRBJ1-6 | - | - | TRBV20-1 | CSARDITEGRSPLHF | TGCAGTGCTAGAGATATCACGGAGGGACGTTCACCCCTCCACTTT
TRBJ1-1 | - | few | TRBV30 | CAWSGGDPPNTEAFF | TGTGCCTGGAGTGGGGGGGACCCACCAAACACTGAAGCTTTCTTT
TRBJ2-7 | - | many | TRBV11-2 | CASSEQGSRYEQYF | TGTGCCAGCAGCGAACAGGGTTCTCGCTACGAGCAGTACTTC
TRBJ1-6 | - | many | TRBV11-2 | CASSLDPLGSPLHF | TGTGCCAGCAGCTTAGATCCCCTTGGTTCACCCCTCCACTTT
TRBJ2-3 | TRBD2 | many | TRBV2 | CASSVGLAGFVTDTQYF | TGTGCCAGCAGTGTGGGTCTAGCGGGATTTGTGACAGATACGCAGTATTTT
TRBJ2-5 | - | many | TRBV6-1 | CATKTKQGGQETQYF | TGTGCCACCAAGACGAAACAGGGAGGCCAAGAGACCCAGTACTTC
TRBJ1-4 | - | many | TRBV6-1 | CASRSGTDRPVATNEKLFF | TGTGCCAGCAGAAGCGGGACGGATAGACCAGTTGCAACTAATGAAAAACTGTTTTTT
TRBJ2-3 | TRBD2 | - | TRBV19 | CASNPTSGSVTDTQYF | TGTGCCAGTAACCCGACTAGCGGGAGTGTCACAGATACGCAGTATTTT
TRBJ2-1 | - | many | TRBV12-5 | CASGFFIRDQELLGQFF | TGTGCTAGTGGTTTCTTTATCCGGGACCAAGAATTATTGGGGCAGTTCTTC
TRBJ1-1 | - | many | TRBV28 | CASSSPTGSDEAFF | TGTGCCAGCAGTTCACCGACAGGATCTGATGAAGCTTTCTTT
TRBJ2-1 | TRBD2 | many | TRBV20-1 | CRARLAGGNEQFF | TGCAGAGCCCGACTAGCGGGAGGTAATGAGCAGTTCTTC
TRBJ2-7 | TRBD2 | many | TRBV28 | CASSFTRTSGAYEQYF | TGTGCCAGCAGTTTTACCCGGACTAGCGGAGCCTACGAGCAGTACTTC
TRBJ1-1 | TRBD1 | - | TRBV5-4 | CASSLVTGATNTEAFF | TGTGCCAGCAGCTTGGTTACAGGGGCGACGAACACTGAAGCTTTCTTT